The sequence of this T cell receptor beta chain was determined in a study of blood T cells in healthy people across ages. This clonotype was detected only a few times. PCR was performed a second time for 7 to 11 cycles using a sample-barcoded 5' primer and a J-beta primer mix. A tag from a template-switch adaptor with 12 random nucleotides marked each cDNA molecule. MiXCR was run by TCRdb on the 5' RACE reads, yielding one entry per CDR3 protein. The sample has hundreds of thousands of distinct CDR3 sequences, more than 45% seen once. The V gene's germline CDR1 is MNHEY and CDR2 SVGEGT. This CDR3 region has 13 residues. The V end lost 6 bases, the J end lost 2 bases, and 9 bases lay between the germline ends.

V is TRBV6-2 or TRBV6-3 and J is TRBJ2-3, with D perhaps TRBD1 (5 bases). This sequence originates from an elderly man in good health. Material: blood. The CDR3 reads CASSGHLTDTQYF. CDR3 coding DNA: TGTGCCAGCAGCGGACACCTCACAGATACGCAGTATTTT.